This T cell receptor (beta chain) was sequenced in a study of blood T cell repertoires in COVID-19. For the study at large: COVID-19 samples, acute and convalescent, were from the United States, Italy and Spain. PBMCs, B-cell-depleted T cells, or T cells were the source of the cDNA or gDNA that made up the material.

This CDR3 contains 14 residues. Germline V gene lookup returns CDR1 MNHNS and CDR2 SASEGT. Trimming left V 2 bases short and J 4 bases short, with 11 bases between. Assay: immunoSEQ multiplex PCR; the TCRdb copy retains only in-frame clones and omits some. Of 150,000 to 190,000 clones listed, around 80% are singletons. The chain carries TRBV6-1 and TRBJ1-2; D is unresolved. This clonotype was sampled from a woman aged 45-60 years with acute or convalescent COVID-19. Sequenced sample: peripheral blood. The CDR3 protein is CASSEYRHPYGYTF. For the CDR3, the DNA is TGTGCCAGCAGTGAATATCGACACCCCTATGGCTACACCTTC.